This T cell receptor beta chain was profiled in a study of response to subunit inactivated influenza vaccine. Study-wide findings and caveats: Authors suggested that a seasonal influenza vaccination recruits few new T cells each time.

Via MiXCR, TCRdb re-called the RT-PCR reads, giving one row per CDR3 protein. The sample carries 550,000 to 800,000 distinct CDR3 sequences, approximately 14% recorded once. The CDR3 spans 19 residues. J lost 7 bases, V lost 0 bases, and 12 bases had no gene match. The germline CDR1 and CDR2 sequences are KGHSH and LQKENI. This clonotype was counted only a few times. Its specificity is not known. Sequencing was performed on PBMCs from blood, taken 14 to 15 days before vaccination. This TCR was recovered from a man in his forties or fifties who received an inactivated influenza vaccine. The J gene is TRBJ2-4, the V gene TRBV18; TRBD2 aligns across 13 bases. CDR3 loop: CASSPPGLAGPSGGNIQYF. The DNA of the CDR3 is TGTGCCAGCTCACCACCGGGACTAGCGGGGCCATCCGGGGGGAACATTCAGTACTTC.